Below, 5 T cell receptor beta chains from the same sample are listed, as sequenced in a study of shared clonotypes between healthy human individuals. Profiling relied on immunoSEQ multiplex PCR, and the TCRdb table lists in-frame clones only, not all of them. The data hold more than 1 million clones, with around three quarters observed a single time. Sequencing used memory CD4+ T cells from PBMCs. The subset here: CD45RA-negative fraction. The receptors were sampled from a man younger than 35 in good health. Some clones in this sample may be carry-over from other donors' samples.

The chain carries TRBV2 and TRBJ2-5, with a weak D call TRBD2 (5 bases). The CDR3 runs 13 residues. Germline V lookup: CDR1 SNHLY, CDR2 FYNNEI. V lost 4 bases to trimming and J lost 4 bases, with 10 bases between them. In nucleotides, the CDR3 is TGTGCCAGCAGTGGAGGGTCGGCAGAGACCCAGTACTTC. This encodes CASSGGSAETQYF. The full variable domain, rest sourced from reference TRBV2 and TRBJ2-5, is EPEVTQTPSHQVTQMGQEVILRCVPISNHLYFYWYRQILGQKVEFLVSFYNNEISEKSEIFDDQFSVERPDGSNFTLKIRSTKLEDSAMYFCASSGGSAETQYFGPGTRLLVL.

The V and J genes are TRBV28 and TRBJ1-5; D is possibly TRBD1 (5 bases). V shed 1 base and J shed 9 bases, with 16 bases lying between them. Per germline, CDR1 MDHEN and CDR2 SYDVKM. CDR3 size: 15 residues. CDR3 bases: TGTGCCAGCAGTTTATTGTGGCAGGGTCTGTTGCCCCAGCATTTT. Translating gives CASSLLWQGLLPQHF.

J is TRBJ2-3 and V is TRBV7-8; 7 bases are a match to TRBD2. The germline V gene has CDR1 SGHVS and CDR2 FQNEAQ. This CDR3 contains 14 residues. The V segment lost 5 bases and the J segment 6 bases; nucleotides outside the gene matches: 8. The DNA of the CDR3 is TGTGCCAGCAGCGGACCCGGGGGGATGGATACGCAGTATTTT. Protein: CASSGPGGMDTQYF.

The chain's CDR3 is CASSQSRGPSYEQYF. CDR3 sequence (DNA): TGTGCCAGCAGCCAGAGTCGAGGCCCTTCCTACGAGCAGTACTTC. The genes are TRBV7-3 and TRBJ2-7, with D unclear. Trimming cost V 5 bases and J 1 base, with 15 bases left between them. This CDR3 is 15 amino acids long. CDR1 is SGHTA, CDR2 FQGTGA, per germline. Complete variable domain (other parts from reference TRBV7-3 and TRBJ2-7): GAGVSQTPSNKVTEKGKYVELRCDPISGHTALYWYRQSLGQGPEFLIYFQGTGAADDSGLPNDRFFAVRPEGSVSTLKIQRTERGDSAVYLCASSQSRGPSYEQYFGPGTRLTVT.

This chain joins TRBV6-6 and TRBJ1-3; D may be TRBD1 (6 bases). CDR1 is MNHNY, CDR2 SVGAGI, per germline (reference sequence). The CDR3 contains 13 residues. Between the trimmed V and J ends, which lost 6 bases and 8 bases, there was a span of 14 bases. As DNA, the CDR3 is TGTGCCAGCAGCCAACAGGGTGGTTACACCATATATTTT. Translation gives CASSQQGGYTIYF.